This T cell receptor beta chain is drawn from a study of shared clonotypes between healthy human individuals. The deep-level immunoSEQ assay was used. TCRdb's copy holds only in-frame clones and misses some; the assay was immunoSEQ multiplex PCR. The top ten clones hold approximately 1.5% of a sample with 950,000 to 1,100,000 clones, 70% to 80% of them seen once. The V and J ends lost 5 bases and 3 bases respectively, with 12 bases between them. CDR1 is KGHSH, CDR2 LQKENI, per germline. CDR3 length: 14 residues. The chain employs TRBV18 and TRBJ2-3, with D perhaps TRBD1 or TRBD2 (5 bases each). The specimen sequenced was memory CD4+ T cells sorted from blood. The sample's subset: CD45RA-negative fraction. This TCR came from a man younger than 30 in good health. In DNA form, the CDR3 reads TGTGCCAGCTCATCCCGGGACGGTACAGATACGCAGTATTTT. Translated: CASSSRDGTDTQYF.